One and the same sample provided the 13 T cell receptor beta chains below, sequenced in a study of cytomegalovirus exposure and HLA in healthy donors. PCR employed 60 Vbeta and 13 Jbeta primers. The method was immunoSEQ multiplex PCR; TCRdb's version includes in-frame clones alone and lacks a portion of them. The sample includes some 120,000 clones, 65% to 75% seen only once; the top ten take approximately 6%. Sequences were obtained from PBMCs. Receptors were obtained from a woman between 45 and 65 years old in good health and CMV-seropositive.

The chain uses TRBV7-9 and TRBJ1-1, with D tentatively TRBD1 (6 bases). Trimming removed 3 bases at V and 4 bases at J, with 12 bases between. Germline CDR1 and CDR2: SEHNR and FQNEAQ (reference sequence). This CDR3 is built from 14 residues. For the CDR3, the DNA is TGTGCCAGCAGCTTGGGACATCGGAGCACTGAAGCTTTCTTT. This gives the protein CASSLGHRSTEAFF.

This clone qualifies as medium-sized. The CDR3 reads CASCDRGSGANVLTF. CDR3 nucleotide sequence: TGTGCCAGTTGTGACAGGGGGTCTGGGGCCAACGTCCTGACTTTC. The V gene is TRBV6-5, the J gene TRBJ2-6, with 9 positions matching TRBD1. Germline V gene lookup returns CDR1 MNHEY and CDR2 SVGAGI. This CDR3 region has 15 residues. V shed 9 bases, J shed 1 base, and the junction held 4 bases outside the gene matches.

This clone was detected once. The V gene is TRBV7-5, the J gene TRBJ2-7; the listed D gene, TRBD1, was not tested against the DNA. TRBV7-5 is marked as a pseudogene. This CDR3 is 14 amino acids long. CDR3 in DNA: TGTGCCAGACCCAAAAGGACAGGGGCTGGCGAGCAGTACTTC. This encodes CARPKRTGAGEQYF.

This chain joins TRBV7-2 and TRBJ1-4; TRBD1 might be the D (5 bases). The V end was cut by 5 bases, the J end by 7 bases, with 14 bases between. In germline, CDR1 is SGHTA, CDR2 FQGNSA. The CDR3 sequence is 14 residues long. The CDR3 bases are TGTGCCAGCAGCGCGGGACGGTCGGGTGAAAAACTGTTTTTT. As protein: CASSAGRSGEKLFF.

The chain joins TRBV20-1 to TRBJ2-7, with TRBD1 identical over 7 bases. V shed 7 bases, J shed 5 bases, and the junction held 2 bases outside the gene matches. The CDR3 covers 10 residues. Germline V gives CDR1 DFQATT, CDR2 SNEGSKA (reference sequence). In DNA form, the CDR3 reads TGCAGTGTCACAGGGGACGAGCAGTACTTC. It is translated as CSVTGDEQYF.

The CDR3: CASSARRSSYEQYF. The CDR3 DNA reads as TGTGCCAGCAGTGCCCGACGGAGCTCCTACGAGCAGTACTTC. This rearrangement joins TRBV27 to TRBJ2-7; D unclear. This CDR3 region has 14 residues. Germline loops: CDR1 MNHEY, CDR2 SMNVEV (reference sequence). The V end was cut by 5 bases, the J end by 0 bases, with 11 bases between.

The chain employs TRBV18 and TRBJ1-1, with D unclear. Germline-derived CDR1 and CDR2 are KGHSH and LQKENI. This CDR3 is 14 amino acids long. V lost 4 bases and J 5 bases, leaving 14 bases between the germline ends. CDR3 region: CASSRIRGGTEAFF. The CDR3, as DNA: TGTGCCAGCTCACGAATACGGGGAGGGACTGAAGCTTTCTTT.

The CDR3, as DNA: TGTGCCAGTAGTTTGCTGGGGGCAGGGGTCTCTGGCACTGAAGCTTTCTTT. This gives the protein CASSLLGAGVSGTEAFF. The chain combines TRBV19 with TRBJ1-1; possible D gene TRBD1, 6 bases. Between the trimmed V and J ends, which lost 5 bases and 4 bases, there was a span of 23 bases. CDR1 and CDR2 from the germline V gene are LNHDA and SQIVND (reference sequence). This CDR3 comprises 17 residues.

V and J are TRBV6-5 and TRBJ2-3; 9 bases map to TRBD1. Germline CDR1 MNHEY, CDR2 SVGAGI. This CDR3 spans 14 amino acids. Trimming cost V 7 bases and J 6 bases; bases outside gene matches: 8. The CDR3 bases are TGTGCCAGCACCCCGACAGGGGGGAGGGATACGCAGTATTTT. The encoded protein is CASTPTGGRDTQYF.

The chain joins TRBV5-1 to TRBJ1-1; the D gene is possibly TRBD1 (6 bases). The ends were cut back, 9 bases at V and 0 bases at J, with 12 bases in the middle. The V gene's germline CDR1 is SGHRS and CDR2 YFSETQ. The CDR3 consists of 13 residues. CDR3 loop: CATRRDMNTEAFF. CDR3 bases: TGCGCCACCCGACGGGACATGAACACTGAAGCTTTCTTT.

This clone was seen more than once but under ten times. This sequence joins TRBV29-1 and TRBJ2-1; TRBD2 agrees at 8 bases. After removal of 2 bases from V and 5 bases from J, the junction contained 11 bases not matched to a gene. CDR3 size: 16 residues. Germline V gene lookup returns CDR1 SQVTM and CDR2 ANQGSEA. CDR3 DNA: TGCAGCGTTGAACCAGCGGGGCGGGGGGCGAACAATGAGCAGTTCTTC. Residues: CSVEPAGRGANNEQFF.

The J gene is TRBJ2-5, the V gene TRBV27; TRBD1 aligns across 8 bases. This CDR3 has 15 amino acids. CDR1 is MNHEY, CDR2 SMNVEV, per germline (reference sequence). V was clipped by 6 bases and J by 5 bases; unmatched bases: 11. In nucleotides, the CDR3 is TGTGCCAGCAGGGCTAGTGGGACAGGACGGGAGACCCAGTACTTC. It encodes CASRASGTGRETQYF.

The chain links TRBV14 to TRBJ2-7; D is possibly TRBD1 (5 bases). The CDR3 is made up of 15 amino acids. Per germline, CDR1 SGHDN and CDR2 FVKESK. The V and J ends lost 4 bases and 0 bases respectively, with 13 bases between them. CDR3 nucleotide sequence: TGTGCCAGCAGCCCGACGACAGCGAGCTCCTACGAGCAGTACTTC. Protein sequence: CASSPTTASSYEQYF.